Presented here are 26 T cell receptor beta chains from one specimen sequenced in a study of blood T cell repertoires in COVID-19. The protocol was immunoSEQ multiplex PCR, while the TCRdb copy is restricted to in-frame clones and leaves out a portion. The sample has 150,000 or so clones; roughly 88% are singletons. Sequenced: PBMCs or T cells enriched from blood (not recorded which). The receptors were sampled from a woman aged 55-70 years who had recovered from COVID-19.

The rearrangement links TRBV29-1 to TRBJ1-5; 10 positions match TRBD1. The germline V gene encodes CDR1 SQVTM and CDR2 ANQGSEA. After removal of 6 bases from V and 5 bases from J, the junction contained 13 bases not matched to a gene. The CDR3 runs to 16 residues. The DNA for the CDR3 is TGCAGCGTCTTGGATCGGACAGGGGGAGTAGATCAGCCCCAGCATTTT. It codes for CSVLDRTGGVDQPQHF.

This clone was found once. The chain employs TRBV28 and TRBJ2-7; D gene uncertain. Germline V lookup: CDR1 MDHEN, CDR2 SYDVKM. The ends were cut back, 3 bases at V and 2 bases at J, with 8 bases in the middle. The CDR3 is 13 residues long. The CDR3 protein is CASSLESTYEQYF. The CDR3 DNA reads TGTGCCAGCAGTTTGGAGAGTACCTACGAGCAGTACTTC.

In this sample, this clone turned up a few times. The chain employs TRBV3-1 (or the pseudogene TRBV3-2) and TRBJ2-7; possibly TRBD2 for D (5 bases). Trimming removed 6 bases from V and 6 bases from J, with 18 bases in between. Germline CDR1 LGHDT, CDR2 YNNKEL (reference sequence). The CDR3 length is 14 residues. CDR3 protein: CASSPAESRTEQYF. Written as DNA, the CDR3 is TGTGCCAGCAGTCCAGCGGAATCTAGGACCGAGCAGTACTTC.

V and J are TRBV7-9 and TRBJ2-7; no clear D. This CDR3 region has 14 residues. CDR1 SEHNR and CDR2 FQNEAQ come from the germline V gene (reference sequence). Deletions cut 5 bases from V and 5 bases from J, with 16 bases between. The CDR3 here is CASSPPRRPDEQYF. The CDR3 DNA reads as TGTGCCAGCAGCCCCCCCCGCAGGCCCGACGAGCAGTACTTC.

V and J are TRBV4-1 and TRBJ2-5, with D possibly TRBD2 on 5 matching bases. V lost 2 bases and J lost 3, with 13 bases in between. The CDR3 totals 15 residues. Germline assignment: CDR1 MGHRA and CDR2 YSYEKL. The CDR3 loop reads CASSQSGTVEETQYF. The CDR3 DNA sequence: TGCGCCAGCAGCCAATCGGGAACCGTCGAAGAGACCCAGTACTTC.

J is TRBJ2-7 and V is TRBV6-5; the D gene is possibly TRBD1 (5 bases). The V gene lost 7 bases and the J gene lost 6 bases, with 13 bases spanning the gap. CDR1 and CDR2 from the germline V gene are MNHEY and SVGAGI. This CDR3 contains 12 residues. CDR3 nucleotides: TGTGCCAGCACCCTGAACCAGGGCGAGCAGTACTTC. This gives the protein CASTLNQGEQYF.

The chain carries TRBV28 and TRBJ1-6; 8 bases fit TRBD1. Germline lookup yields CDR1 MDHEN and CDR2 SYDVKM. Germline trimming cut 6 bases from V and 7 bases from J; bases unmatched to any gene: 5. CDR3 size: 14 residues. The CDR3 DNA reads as TGTGCCAGCAGGGGGGGGACAGGAAATTCACCCCTCCACTTT. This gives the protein CASRGGTGNSPLHF. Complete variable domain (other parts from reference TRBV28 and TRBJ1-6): DVKVTQSSRYLVKRTGEKVFLECVQDMDHENMFWYRQDPGLGLRLIYFSYDVKMKEKGDIPEGYSVSREKKERFSLILESASTNQTSMYLCASRGGTGNSPLHFGNGTRLTVT.

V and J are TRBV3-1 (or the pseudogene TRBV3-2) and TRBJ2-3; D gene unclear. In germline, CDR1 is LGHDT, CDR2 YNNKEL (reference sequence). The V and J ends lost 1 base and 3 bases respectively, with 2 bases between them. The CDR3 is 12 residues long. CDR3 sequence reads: CASSQATDTQYF. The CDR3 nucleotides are TGTGCCAGCAGCCAAGCAACAGATACGCAGTATTTT.

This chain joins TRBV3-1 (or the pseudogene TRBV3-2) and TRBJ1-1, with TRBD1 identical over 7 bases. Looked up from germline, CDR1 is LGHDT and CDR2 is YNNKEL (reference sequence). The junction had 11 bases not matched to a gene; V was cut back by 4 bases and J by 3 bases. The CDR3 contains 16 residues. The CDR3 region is CASSPGQGEYDTEAFF. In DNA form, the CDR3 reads TGTGCCAGCAGCCCAGGGCAGGGGGAATATGACACTGAAGCTTTCTTT.

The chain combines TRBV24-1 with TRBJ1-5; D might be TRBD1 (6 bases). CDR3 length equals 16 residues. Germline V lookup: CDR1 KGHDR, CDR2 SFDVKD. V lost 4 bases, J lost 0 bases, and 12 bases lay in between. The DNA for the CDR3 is TGTGCCACCAGTGAGAATACAGGGTATAGCAATCAGCCCCAGCATTTT. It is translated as CATSENTGYSNQPQHF.

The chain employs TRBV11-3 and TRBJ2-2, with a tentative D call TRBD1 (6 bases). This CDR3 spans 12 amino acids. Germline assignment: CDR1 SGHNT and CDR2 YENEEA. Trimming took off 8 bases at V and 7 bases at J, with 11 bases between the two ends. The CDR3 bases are TGTGCCAGCCGTCAGGGGAGCGGGGAGCTGTTTTTT. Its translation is CASRQGSGELFF.

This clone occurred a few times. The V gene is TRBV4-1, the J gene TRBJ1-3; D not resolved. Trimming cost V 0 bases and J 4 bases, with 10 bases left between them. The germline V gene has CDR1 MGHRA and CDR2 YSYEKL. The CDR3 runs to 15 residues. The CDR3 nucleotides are TGCGCCAGCAGCCAAGATAGCGGGTCAGGAAACACCATATATTTT. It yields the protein CASSQDSGSGNTIYF.

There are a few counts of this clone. CDR3 coding DNA: TGTGCCAGTAGTCCCGGACAGGGGAGGGCTGAAGCTTTCTTT. Its protein is CASSPGQGRAEAFF. The J gene is TRBJ1-1, the V gene TRBV19; 9 bases map to TRBD1. Trimming at V came to 5 bases and at J to 6 bases, leaving 7 bases not matched to a gene. Looked up from germline, CDR1 is LNHDA and CDR2 is SQIVND (reference sequence). This CDR3 comprises 14 residues.

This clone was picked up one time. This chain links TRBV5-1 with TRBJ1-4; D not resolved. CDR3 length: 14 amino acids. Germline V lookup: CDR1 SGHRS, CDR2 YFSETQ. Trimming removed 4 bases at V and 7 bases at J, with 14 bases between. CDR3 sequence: CASSLRVAGEKLFF. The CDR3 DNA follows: TGCGCCAGCAGCCTCCGTGTCGCGGGTGAAAAACTGTTTTTT.

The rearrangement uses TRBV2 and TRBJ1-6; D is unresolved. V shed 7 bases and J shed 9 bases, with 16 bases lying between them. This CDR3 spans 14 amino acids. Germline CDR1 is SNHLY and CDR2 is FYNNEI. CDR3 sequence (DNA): TGTGCCAGCACCGGAAATACGGGTGGTTCACCCCTCCACTTT. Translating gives CASTGNTGGSPLHF.

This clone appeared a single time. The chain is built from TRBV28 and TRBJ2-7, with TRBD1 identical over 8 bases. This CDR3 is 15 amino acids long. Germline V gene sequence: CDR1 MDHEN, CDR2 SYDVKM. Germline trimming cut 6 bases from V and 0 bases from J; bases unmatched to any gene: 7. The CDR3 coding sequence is TGTGCCAGCAGAGAACAGGGGGGAAGCTCCTACGAGCAGTACTTC. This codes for CASREQGGSSYEQYF. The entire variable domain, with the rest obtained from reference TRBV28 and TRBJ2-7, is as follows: DVKVTQSSRYLVKRTGEKVFLECVQDMDHENMFWYRQDPGLGLRLIYFSYDVKMKEKGDIPEGYSVSREKKERFSLILESASTNQTSMYLCASREQGGSSYEQYFGPGTRLTVT.

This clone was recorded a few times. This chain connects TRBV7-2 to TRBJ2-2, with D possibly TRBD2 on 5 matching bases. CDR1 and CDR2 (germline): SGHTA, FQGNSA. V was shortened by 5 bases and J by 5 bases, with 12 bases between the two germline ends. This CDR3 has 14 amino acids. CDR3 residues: CASSVSGYTGELFF. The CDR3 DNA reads TGTGCCAGCAGCGTAAGCGGCTATACCGGGGAGCTGTTTTTT. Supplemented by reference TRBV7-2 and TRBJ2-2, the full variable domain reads GAGVSQSPSNKVTEKGKDVELRCDPISGHTALYWYRQSLGQGLEFLIYFQGNSAPDKSGLPSDRFSAERTGGSVSTLTIQRTQQEDSAVYLCASSVSGYTGELFFGEGSRLTVL.

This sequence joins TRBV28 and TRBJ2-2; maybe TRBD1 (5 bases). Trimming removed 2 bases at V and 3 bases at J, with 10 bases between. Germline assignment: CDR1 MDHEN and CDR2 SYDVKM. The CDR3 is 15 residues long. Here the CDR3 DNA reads TGTGCCAGCAGTTTAGACAGAACCGACACCGGGGAGCTGTTTTTT. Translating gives CASSLDRTDTGELFF.

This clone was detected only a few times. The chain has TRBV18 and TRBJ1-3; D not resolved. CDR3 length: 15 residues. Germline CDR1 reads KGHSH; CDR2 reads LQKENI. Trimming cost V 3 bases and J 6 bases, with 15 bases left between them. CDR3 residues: CASSPAAGVKNTIYF. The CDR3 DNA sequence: TGTGCCAGCTCACCGGCCGCGGGAGTTAAAAACACCATATATTTT.

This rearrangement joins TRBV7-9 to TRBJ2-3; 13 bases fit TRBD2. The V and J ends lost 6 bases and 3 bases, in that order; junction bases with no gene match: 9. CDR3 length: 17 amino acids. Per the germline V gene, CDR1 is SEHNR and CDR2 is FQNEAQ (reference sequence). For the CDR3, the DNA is TGTGCCAGCAGATCGGGACTAGCGGGAAGTCGTACAGATACGCAGTATTTT. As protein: CASRSGLAGSRTDTQYF. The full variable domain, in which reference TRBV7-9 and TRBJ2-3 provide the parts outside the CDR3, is DTGVSQNPRHKITKRGQNVTFRCDPISEHNRLYWYRQTLGQGPEFLTYFQNEAQLEKSRLLSDRFSAERPKGSFSTLEIQRTEQGDSAMYLCASRSGLAGSRTDTQYFGPGTRLTVL.

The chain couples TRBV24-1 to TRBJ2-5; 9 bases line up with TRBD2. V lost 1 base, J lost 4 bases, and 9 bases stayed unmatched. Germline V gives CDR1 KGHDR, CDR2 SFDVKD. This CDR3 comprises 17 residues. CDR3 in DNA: TGTGCCACCAGTGATTTTCTGGGCGGGAGGGCCCCAGAGACCCAGTACTTC. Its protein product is CATSDFLGGRAPETQYF.

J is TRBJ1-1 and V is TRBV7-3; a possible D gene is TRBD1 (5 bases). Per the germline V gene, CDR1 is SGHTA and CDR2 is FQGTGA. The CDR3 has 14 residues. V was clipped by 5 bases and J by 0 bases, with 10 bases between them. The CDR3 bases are TGTGCCAGCAGCCCCCGGGGGATGAACACTGAAGCTTTCTTT. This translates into CASSPRGMNTEAFF.

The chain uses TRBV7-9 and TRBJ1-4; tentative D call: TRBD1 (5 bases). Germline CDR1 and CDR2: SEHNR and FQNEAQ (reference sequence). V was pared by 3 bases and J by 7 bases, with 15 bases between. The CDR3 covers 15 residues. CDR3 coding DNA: TGTGCCAGCAGCTTTGGGTTCGGACAATCTGAAAAACTGTTTTTT. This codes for CASSFGFGQSEKLFF.

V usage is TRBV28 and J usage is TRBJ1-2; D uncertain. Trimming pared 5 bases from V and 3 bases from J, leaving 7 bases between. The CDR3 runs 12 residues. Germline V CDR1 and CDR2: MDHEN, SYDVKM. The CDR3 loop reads CASSPTDYGYTF. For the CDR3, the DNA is TGTGCCAGCAGTCCTACAGACTATGGCTACACCTTC.

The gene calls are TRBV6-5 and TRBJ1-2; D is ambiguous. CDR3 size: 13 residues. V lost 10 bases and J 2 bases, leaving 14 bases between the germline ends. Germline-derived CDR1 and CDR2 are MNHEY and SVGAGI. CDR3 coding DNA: TGTGCCATCCCCGCGGCGGCAAACTATGGCTACACCTTC. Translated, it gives CAIPAAANYGYTF.

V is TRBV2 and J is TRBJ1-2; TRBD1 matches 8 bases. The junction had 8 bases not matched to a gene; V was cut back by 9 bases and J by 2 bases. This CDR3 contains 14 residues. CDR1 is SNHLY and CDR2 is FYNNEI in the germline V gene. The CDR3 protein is CASSGQALNYGYTF. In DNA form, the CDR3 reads TGTGCCAGTTCGGGACAGGCCCTAAACTATGGCTACACCTTC.